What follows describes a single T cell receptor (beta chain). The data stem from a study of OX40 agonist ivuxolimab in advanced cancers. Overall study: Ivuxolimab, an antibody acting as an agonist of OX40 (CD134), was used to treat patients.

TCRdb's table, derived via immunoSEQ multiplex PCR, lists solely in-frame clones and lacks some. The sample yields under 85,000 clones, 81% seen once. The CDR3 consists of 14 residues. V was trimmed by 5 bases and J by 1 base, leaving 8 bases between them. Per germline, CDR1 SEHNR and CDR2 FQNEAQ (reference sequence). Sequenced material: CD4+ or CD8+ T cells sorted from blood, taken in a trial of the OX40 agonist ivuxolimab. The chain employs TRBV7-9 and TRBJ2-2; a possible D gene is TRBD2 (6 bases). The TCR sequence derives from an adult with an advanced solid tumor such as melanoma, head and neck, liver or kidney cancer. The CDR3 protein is CASSGGKNTGELFF. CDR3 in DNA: TGTGCCAGCAGCGGGGGGAAGAACACCGGGGAGCTGTTTTTT.